The 6 T cell receptor beta chains in this list originate from one sample, sequenced in a study of regulatory and conventional T cells in RAG deficiency. Using immunoSEQ multiplex PCR, the repertoire was profiled, and TCRdb retains in-frame clones only, with some absent. The sample includes fewer than 30,000 clones, roughly 96% seen only once; the top ten take approximately 0.15%. The sorted conventional CD4+ T cells were CD25-low and CD127-high, with genomic DNA sequenced. The same specimen was also included in a second study, on regulatory T cells. That work states: The PCR used 52 TRBV and 13 TRBJ primers.

Sample: CD25- CD4+ T cells sorted from blood. The receptors derive from a human donor in good health.

V is TRBV4-1 and J is TRBJ1-4; 10 bases are shared with TRBD1. Germline CDR1 is MGHRA and CDR2 is YSYEKL. The CDR3 length is 18 residues. J gave up 7 bases and V 1 base, and 12 bases lay outside the gene matches. Here the CDR3 reads CASSQGLIRGTGVEKLFF. The DNA of the CDR3 is TGCGCCAGCAGCCAAGGACTAATAAGAGGGACAGGGGTTGAAAAACTGTTTTTT.

The chain recombines TRBV20-1 with TRBJ2-5; weak D call: TRBD2 (5 bases). The J call may be wrong; the DNA end is better matched by TRBJ2-7. The CDR3 covers 11 residues. Germline assignment: CDR1 DFQATT and CDR2 SNEGSKA (reference sequence). The CDR3 here is CSARTTYEQYF. CDR3 DNA: TGCAGTGCTAGGACTACCTACGAGCAGTACTTC.

A few counts support this clone. This chain uses TRBV4-1 with TRBJ1-2; perhaps TRBD1 as D (5 bases). Germline V gene data show CDR1 as MGHRA and CDR2 as YSYEKL. The CDR3 runs 14 residues. The V end lost 0 bases, the J end lost 6 bases, and 11 bases lay between the germline ends. The CDR3 DNA reads as TGCGCCAGCAGCCAAGAGAACAGGCTCCATGGCTACACCTTC. Protein product: CASSQENRLHGYTF.

This rearrangement joins TRBV4-2 to TRBJ1-1; tentatively, D is TRBD1 (6 bases). The ends were cut back, 3 bases at V and 6 bases at J, with 23 bases in the middle. The CDR3 contains 17 residues. Germline V CDR1 and CDR2: LGHNA, YNFKEQ. The CDR3 spells CASSHFGGYPTNAEAFF. In nucleotides, the CDR3 is TGTGCCAGCAGCCATTTTGGGGGCTACCCCACCAACGCTGAAGCTTTCTTT.

The rearrangement uses TRBV28 and TRBJ2-7; 9 nucleotides align to TRBD1. Germline trimming cut 6 bases from V and 3 bases from J; bases unmatched to any gene: 3. Germline loops: CDR1 MDHEN, CDR2 SYDVKM. This CDR3 contains 13 residues. The chain's CDR3 is CASRLGQGYEQYF. The CDR3 DNA follows: TGTGCCAGCAGATTGGGACAGGGCTACGAGCAGTACTTC.

The V and J genes are TRBV7-6 and TRBJ1-1, with unresolved D. The CDR3 covers 14 residues. In germline, CDR1 is SGHVS, CDR2 FNYEAQ. V was clipped by 1 base and J by 0 bases, with 6 bases between them. CDR3 sequence (DNA): TGTGCCAGCAGCTTAGGGGGAGTGAACACTGAAGCTTTCTTT. It is translated as CASSLGGVNTEAFF.